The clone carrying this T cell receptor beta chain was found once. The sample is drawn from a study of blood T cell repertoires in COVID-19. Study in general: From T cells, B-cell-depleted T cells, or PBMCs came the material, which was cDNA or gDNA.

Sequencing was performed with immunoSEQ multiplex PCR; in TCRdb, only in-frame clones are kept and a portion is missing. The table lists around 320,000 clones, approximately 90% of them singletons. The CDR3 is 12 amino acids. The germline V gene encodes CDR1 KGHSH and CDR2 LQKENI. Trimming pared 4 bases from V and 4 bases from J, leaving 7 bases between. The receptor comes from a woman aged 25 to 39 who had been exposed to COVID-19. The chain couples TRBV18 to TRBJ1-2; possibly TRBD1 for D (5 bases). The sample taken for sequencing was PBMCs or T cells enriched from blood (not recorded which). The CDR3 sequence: CASSLDSYGYTF. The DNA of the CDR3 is TGTGCCAGCTCACTAGACAGCTATGGCTACACCTTC.